The 21 T cell receptor beta chains below come from one sample, sequenced in a study of the immune and genomic landscape of osteosarcoma. This table comes from immunoSEQ multiplex PCR, and its TCRdb copy is limited to in-frame clones, with some not included. The repertoire holds roughly 400 clones, with approximately 78% as singletons. The sequenced sample consisted of metastatic tumor tissue from the lung. The origin of the receptors is a man aged 18-30 years with osteosarcoma.

CDR3 nucleotide sequence: TGTGCCAGCAGCGCTAGCGGGAGGGGAACGGGGGAGCTGTTTTTT. Its protein product is CASSASGRGTGELFF. V is TRBV11-3 and J is TRBJ2-2, with 12 bases matching TRBD2. Germline assignment: CDR1 SGHNT and CDR2 YENEEA. Trimming at V came to 5 bases and at J to 8 bases, leaving 6 bases not matched to a gene. CDR3 size: 15 residues.

This rearrangement joins TRBV19 to TRBJ2-1; 8 bases map to TRBD2. The V segment lost 3 bases and the J segment 5 bases; nucleotides outside the gene matches: 6. Germline assignment: CDR1 LNHDA and CDR2 SQIVND (reference sequence). CDR3 length: 15 residues. DNA of the CDR3: TGTGCCAGTAGTATTATTCCGGGAGGGCACAATGAGCAGTTCTTC. Its translation is CASSIIPGGHNEQFF.

This chain links TRBV28 with TRBJ2-7, with TRBD2 identical over 16 bases. The CDR3 totals 17 residues. The germline CDR1 and CDR2 sequences are MDHEN and SYDVKM. The ends lost 5 bases at V and 2 bases at J; junction bases unmatched: 6. The CDR3 reads CASSGPGTSGGAYEQYF. CDR3 coding DNA: TGTGCCAGCAGTGGACCCGGGACTAGCGGGGGGGCCTACGAGCAGTACTTC.

The rearrangement links TRBV5-1 to TRBJ1-1; D ambiguous. V gave up 3 bases and J gave up 1 base, with 7 bases separating them. The germline V gene has CDR1 SGHRS and CDR2 YFSETQ. The CDR3 length is 13 residues. CDR3 DNA: TGCGCCAGCAGCTCCATAACGAACACTGAAGCTTTCTTT. Its protein product is CASSSITNTEAFF.

This clone has just a few counts. The chain combines TRBV19 with TRBJ1-2; maybe TRBD1 (6 bases). CDR1 is LNHDA and CDR2 is SQIVND in the germline V gene (reference sequence). Deletions cut 5 bases from V and 7 bases from J, with 20 bases between. The CDR3 is made up of 15 amino acids. CDR3 protein: CASSSQSRTATGYTF. Here the CDR3 DNA reads TGTGCCAGTAGTTCCCAATCCCGGACAGCCACTGGCTACACCTTC.

The V gene is TRBV28, the J gene TRBJ1-1; possible D gene TRBD1, 6 bases. V was pared by 5 bases and J by 4 bases, with 14 bases between. Germline V gene lookup returns CDR1 MDHEN and CDR2 SYDVKM. This CDR3 is 14 amino acids long. In nucleotides, the CDR3 is TGTGCCAGCAGTGAGTCAGGGGAAGTCACTGAAGCTTTCTTT. Its translation is CASSESGEVTEAFF.

The V gene is TRBV9, the J gene TRBJ1-6, with D perhaps matching TRBD1 (5 bases). The CDR3 totals 15 residues. CDR1 and CDR2 from the germline V gene are SGDLS and YYNGEE. Trimming pared 1 base from V and 7 bases from J, leaving 12 bases between. Written as DNA, the CDR3 is TGTGCCAGCAGCGTAAGTGGACAAGACAATTCACCCCTCCACTTT. It yields the protein CASSVSGQDNSPLHF. Filled out from reference TRBV9 and TRBJ1-6, the complete variable domain reads DSGVTQTPKHLITATGQRVTLRCSPRSGDLSVYWYQQSLDQGLQFLIQYYNGEERAKGNILERFSAQQFPDLHSELNLSSLELGDSALYFCASSVSGQDNSPLHFGNGTRLTVT.

This chain connects TRBV11-2 to TRBJ2-3, with TRBD2 identical over 13 bases. Germline CDR1 reads SGHAT; CDR2 reads FQNNGV. The CDR3 consists of 16 residues. With 5 bases clipped from V and 2 bases from J, the junction kept 4 bases outside the gene matches. CDR3: CASSTSGRGSTDTQYF. CDR3 bases: TGTGCCAGCAGCACTAGCGGGAGGGGCTCCACAGATACGCAGTATTTT.

The V call is TRBV6-5, the J call TRBJ2-3; D remains ambiguous. This CDR3 is 14 amino acids long. CDR1 MNHEY and CDR2 SVGAGI come from the germline V gene. The V gene lost 3 bases and the J gene lost 2 bases, with 9 bases spanning the gap. Written as DNA, the CDR3 is TGTGCCAGCAGTTATTACAGTTTCACAGATACGCAGTATTTT. This codes for CASSYYSFTDTQYF.

This clone was seen a single time. The chain employs TRBV6-1 and TRBJ1-2; D possibly corresponds to TRBD1 (5 bases). The V end was cut by 3 bases, the J end by 2 bases, with 13 bases between. From germline, CDR1 is MNHNS and CDR2 SASEGT. The CDR3 is 15 amino acids. The CDR3 region is CASSDRGPANYGYTF. CDR3 DNA: TGTGCCAGCAGTGATCGGGGACCGGCAAACTATGGCTACACCTTC.

This clone was seen a few times. This rearrangement joins TRBV7-9 to TRBJ2-7, with D possibly being TRBD1 or TRBD2 (6 bases each). CDR1 and CDR2 from the germline V gene are SEHNR and FQNEAQ (reference sequence). The V end lost 5 bases, the J end lost 0 bases, and 26 bases lay between the germline ends. This CDR3 spans 19 amino acids. In DNA form, the CDR3 reads TGTGCCAGCAGCGTGGGACTGGCGACAGGCCCCCGGGACTCCTACGAGCAGTACTTC. Its translation: CASSVGLATGPRDSYEQYF.

This clone showed up just a few times. V is TRBV7-2 and J is TRBJ2-2, with D uncertain. This CDR3 contains 11 residues. V was trimmed by 7 bases and J by 6 bases, leaving 6 bases between them. CDR1 SGHTA and CDR2 FQGNSA come from the germline V gene. CDR3 protein: CASTMAGELFF. DNA for the CDR3: TGTGCCAGCACAATGGCCGGGGAGCTGTTTTTT.

The gene calls are TRBV7-2 and TRBJ1-1; 8 nucleotides align to TRBD1. The V gene's germline CDR1 is SGHTA and CDR2 FQGNSA. The CDR3 has 14 residues. V lost 5 bases, J lost 6 bases, and 8 bases stayed unmatched. The CDR3 region is CASSAGQDAAEAFF. DNA for the CDR3: TGTGCCAGCAGCGCGGGACAGGATGCCGCTGAAGCTTTCTTT.

In DNA form, the CDR3 reads TGTGCCAGCTCAGCCCTGGACAGGGAGAGGAGTGAGCAGTTCTTC. Translated, it gives CASSALDRERSEQFF. This rearrangement joins TRBV6-1 to TRBJ2-1, with 8 bases matching TRBD1. The CDR3 spans 15 residues. Germline V gives CDR1 MNHNS, CDR2 SASEGT. Trimming removed 8 bases from V and 9 bases from J; junction bases left unmatched: 15.

The rearrangement uses TRBV6-5 and TRBJ1-5; D is undetermined. CDR1 and CDR2 from the germline V gene are MNHEY and SVGAGI. Between the trimmed V and J ends, which lost 6 bases and 5 bases, there was a span of 8 bases. This CDR3 has 12 amino acids. The DNA of the CDR3 is TGTGCCAGCAGGTCGGGAGATCAGCCCCAGCATTTT. Its protein product is CASRSGDQPQHF.

This sequence joins TRBV29-1 and TRBJ2-7, with TRBD1 matching 9 bases. CDR1 is SQVTM, CDR2 ANQGSEA, per germline. V dropped 6 bases and J dropped 2; count of bases not matched to a gene: 5. The CDR3 length is 13 residues. CDR3 protein: CSVLDRGPYEQYF. The CDR3 bases are TGCAGCGTCTTGGACAGGGGCCCCTACGAGCAGTACTTC.

This clone was found a few times. This sequence joins TRBV18 and TRBJ2-1; D not resolved. V dropped 3 bases and J dropped 6 bases, with 6 bases sitting between them. The CDR3 has 12 amino acids. CDR1 is KGHSH, CDR2 LQKENI, per germline. The CDR3 DNA sequence: TGTGCCAGCTCACCGGGCCGCAATGAGCAGTTCTTC. Translating gives CASSPGRNEQFF.

J is TRBJ1-6 and V is TRBV9; 10 nucleotides match TRBD1. CDR1 is SGDLS, CDR2 YYNGEE, per germline. This CDR3 spans 14 amino acids. The J segment lost 9 bases and the V segment lost 0 bases, leaving 0 bases of the junction unmatched. The CDR3 sequence is CASSVGTGGSPLHF. The CDR3 DNA reads TGTGCCAGCAGCGTAGGGACAGGGGGTTCACCCCTCCACTTT. The variable domain in full, completed from reference TRBV9 and TRBJ1-6, reads DSGVTQTPKHLITATGQRVTLRCSPRSGDLSVYWYQQSLDQGLQFLIQYYNGEERAKGNILERFSAQQFPDLHSELNLSSLELGDSALYFCASSVGTGGSPLHFGNGTRLTVT.

The V call is TRBV7-3, the J call TRBJ2-2; D not certain. Trimming cost V 2 bases and J 8 bases, with 9 bases left between them. The CDR3 extends over 13 amino acids. Germline V gene sequence: CDR1 SGHTA, CDR2 FQGTGA. As DNA, the CDR3 is TGTGCCAGCAGCTTATTCTCCCCGGGGGAGCTGTTTTTT. Translating it yields CASSLFSPGELFF.

V and J are TRBV11-1 and TRBJ2-2; unclear D gene. Trimming removed 5 bases from V and 5 bases from J, with 6 bases in between. CDR3 length equals 12 residues. Germline-derived CDR1 and CDR2 are SGHAT and FQDESV (reference sequence). CDR3 loop: CASSRRTGELFF. The CDR3 DNA sequence: TGTGCCAGCAGCCGAAGAACCGGGGAGCTGTTTTTT.

The chain links TRBV7-2 to TRBJ2-4; 7 bases map to TRBD1. Per germline, CDR1 SGHTA and CDR2 FQGNSA. With 8 bases clipped from V and 9 bases from J, the junction kept 10 bases outside the gene matches. This CDR3 comprises 13 residues. The CDR3 coding sequence is TGTGCCAGCGGGCCCGACAGGGCTAGCATTCAGTACTTC. Protein product: CASGPDRASIQYF.